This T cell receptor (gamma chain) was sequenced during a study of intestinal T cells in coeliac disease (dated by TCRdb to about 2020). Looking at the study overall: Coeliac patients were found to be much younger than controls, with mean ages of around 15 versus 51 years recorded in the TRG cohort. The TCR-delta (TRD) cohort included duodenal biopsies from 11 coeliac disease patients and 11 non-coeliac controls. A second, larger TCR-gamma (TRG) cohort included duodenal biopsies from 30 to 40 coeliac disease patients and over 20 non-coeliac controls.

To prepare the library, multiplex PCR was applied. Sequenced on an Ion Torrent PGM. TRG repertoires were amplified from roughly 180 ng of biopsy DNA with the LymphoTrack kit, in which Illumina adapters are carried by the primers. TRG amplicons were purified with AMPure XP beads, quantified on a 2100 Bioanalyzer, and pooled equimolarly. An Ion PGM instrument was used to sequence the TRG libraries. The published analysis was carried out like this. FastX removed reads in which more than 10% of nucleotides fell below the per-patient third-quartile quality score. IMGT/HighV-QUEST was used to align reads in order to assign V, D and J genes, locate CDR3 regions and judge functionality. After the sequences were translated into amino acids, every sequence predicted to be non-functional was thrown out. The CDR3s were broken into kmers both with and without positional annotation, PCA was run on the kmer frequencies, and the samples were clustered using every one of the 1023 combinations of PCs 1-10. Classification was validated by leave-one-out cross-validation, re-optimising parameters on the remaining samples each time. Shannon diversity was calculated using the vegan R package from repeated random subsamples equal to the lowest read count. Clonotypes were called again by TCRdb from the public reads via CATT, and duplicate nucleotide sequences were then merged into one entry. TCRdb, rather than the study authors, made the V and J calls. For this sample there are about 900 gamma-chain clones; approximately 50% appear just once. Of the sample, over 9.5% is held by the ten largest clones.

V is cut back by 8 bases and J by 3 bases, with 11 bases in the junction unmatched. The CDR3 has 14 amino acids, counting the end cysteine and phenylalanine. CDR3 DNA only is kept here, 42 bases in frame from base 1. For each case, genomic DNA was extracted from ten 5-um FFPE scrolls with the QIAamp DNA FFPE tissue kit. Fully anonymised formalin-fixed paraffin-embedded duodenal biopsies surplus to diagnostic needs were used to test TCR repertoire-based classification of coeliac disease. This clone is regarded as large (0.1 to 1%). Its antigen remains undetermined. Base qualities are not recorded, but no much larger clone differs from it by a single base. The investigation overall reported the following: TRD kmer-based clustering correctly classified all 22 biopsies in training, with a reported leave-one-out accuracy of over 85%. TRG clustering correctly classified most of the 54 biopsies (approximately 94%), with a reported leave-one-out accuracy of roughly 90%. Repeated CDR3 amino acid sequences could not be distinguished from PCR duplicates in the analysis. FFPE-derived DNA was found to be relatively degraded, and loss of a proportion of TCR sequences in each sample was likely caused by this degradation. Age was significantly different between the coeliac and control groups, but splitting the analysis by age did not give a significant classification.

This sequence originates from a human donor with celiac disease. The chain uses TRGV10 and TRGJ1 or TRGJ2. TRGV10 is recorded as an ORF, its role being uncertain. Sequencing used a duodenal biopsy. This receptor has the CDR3 CAAWQRGGYYKKLF. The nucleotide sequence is TGTGCTGCGTGGCAAAGAGGGGGTTATTATAAGAAACTCTTT.